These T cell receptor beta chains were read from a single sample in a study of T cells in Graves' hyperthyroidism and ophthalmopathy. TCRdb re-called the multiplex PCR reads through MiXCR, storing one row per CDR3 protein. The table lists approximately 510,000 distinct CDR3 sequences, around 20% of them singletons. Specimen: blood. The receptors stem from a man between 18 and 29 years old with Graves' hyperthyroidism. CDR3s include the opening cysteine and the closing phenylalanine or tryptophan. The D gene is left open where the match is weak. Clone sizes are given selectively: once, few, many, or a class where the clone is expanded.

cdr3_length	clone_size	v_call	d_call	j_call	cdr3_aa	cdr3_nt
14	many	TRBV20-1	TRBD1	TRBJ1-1	CSLFGQGRDTEAFF	TGCAGTCTCTTCGGACAGGGAAGGGACACTGAAGCTTTCTTT
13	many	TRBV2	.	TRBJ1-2	CASRERQYYGYTF	TGTGCCAGCAGAGAAAGACAGTACTATGGCTACACCTTC
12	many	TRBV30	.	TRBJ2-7	CAWSLQGYEQYF	TGTGCCTGGAGCCTTCAGGGTTACGAGCAGTACTTC
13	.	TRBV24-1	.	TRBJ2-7	CATSDSRNYEQYF	TGTGCCACCAGTGATTCCCGGAACTACGAGCAGTACTTC
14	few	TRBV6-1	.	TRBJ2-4	CASSNDLAKNIQYF	TGTGCCAGCAGCAACGATCTAGCCAAAAACATTCAGTACTTC
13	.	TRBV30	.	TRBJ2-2	CAWKWGQSGELFF	TGTGCCTGGAAGTGGGGGCAATCCGGGGAGCTGTTTTTT
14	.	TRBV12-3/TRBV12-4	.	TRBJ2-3	CATTNLASTDTQYF	TGTGCCACAACAAACCTGGCTAGCACAGATACGCAGTATTTT
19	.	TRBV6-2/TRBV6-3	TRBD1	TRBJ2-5	CASSYPKPPTGGRRETQYF	TGTGCCAGCAGTTACCCCAAGCCCCCGACAGGGGGCAGAAGGGAGACCCAGTACTTC
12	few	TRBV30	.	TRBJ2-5	CAWSKLVETQYF	TGTGCCTGGAGTAAGTTGGTAGAGACCCAGTACTTC
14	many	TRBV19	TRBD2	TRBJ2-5	CASPGLAPKETQYF	TGTGCCAGCCCGGGACTAGCGCCGAAAGAGACCCAGTACTTC
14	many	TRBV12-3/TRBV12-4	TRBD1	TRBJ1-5	CASSSTGGNQPQHF	TGTGCCAGCAGCTCGACAGGGGGGAATCAGCCCCAGCATTTT
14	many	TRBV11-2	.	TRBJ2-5	CASSLKTERETQYF	TGTGCCAGCAGCTTAAAAACAGAGAGAGAGACCCAGTACTTC
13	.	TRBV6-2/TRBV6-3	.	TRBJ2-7	CASGRVAGYEQYF	TGTGCCAGCGGACGGGTGGCCGGTTACGAGCAGTACTTC
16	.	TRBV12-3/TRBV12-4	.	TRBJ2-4	CASTTSMAGAGDIKYF	TGTGCCAGCACTACATCAATGGCGGGGGCCGGGGACATTAAGTACTTC
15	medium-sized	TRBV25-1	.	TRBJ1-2	CASSEWRTEGSGYTF	TGTGCCAGCAGTGAATGGCGGACGGAGGGTAGCGGCTACACCTTC
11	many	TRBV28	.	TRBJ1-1	CASSYDNQAFF	TGTGCCAGCAGTTACGACAACCAGGCTTTCTTT